This record looks at one T cell receptor (beta chain) sequence and its context. This entry comes from a study of blood T cell repertoires in COVID-19. Produced via immunoSEQ multiplex PCR; TCRdb's table is partial and in-frame only. In the table there are about 140,000 clones, roughly 87% of which are singletons. The origin of this receptor is a man in his 70s with acute or convalescent COVID-19. The specimen sequenced was peripheral blood.

The CDR3 DNA sequence: TGTGCCAGTAGTATCGATCGGGACAGAAGACACTACGAGCAGTACTTC. This translates into CASSIDRDRRHYEQYF. The chain has TRBV19 and TRBJ2-7; the match to TRBD1 covers 7 bases. V shed 3 bases, J shed 3 bases, and the junction held 11 bases outside the gene matches. Germline V CDR1 and CDR2: LNHDA, SQIVND (reference sequence). CDR3 length: 16 residues.